This T cell receptor beta chain came from a study of identical twins. Study outcomes and limitations: Recombination models fit unrelated individuals' TCR alpha sharing but underestimated twins'.

The table lists this clonotype with many counts. Its cognate antigen is unknown. From the 5' RACE reads, TCRdb called clonotypes with MiXCR, one entry per CDR3 protein. The table records roughly 280,000 distinct CDR3 sequences, less than 9.5% of them present only once. CDR1 is DFQATT, CDR2 SNEGSKA, per germline (reference sequence). V was cut by 6 bases and J by 0 bases, with 9 bases left in between. This CDR3 spans 12 amino acids. These sequences were also reported in another study, on yellow fever vaccine responses in identical twins. According to that study: Twins' vaccine T cell responses reportedly seemed partly convergent and partly personalized.

The TCR sequence derives from a young woman in good health. The chain links TRBV20-1 to TRBJ2-7; D tentatively fits TRBD1 or TRBD2 (5 bases each). Sequencing used CD8+ T cells sorted from blood. The CDR3 region is CSARDVSYEQYF. The CDR3 DNA reads as TGCAGTGCACGGGACGTCTCCTACGAGCAGTACTTC.